This T cell receptor (beta chain) originates from a study of blood T cells in healthy people across ages. A J-beta primer mix and a sample-barcoded 5' primer were used in a second PCR of roughly 7 to 12 cycles. From the 5' RACE reads, TCRdb called clonotypes with MiXCR, one entry per CDR3 protein. In the table there are 800,000 to 900,000 distinct CDR3 sequences, around 62% of which are singletons. Germline CDR1 MNHEY, CDR2 SVGAGI. The V and J ends lost 0 bases and 6 bases respectively, with 16 bases between them. CDR3 length: 16 amino acids. The rearrangement joins TRBV6-5 to TRBJ2-3, with D possibly TRBD1 on 6 matching bases. This TCR was sampled from a man younger than 45 in good health. The specimen was blood. CDR3 loop: CASSYSGSARGDTQYF. The CDR3 nucleotides are TGTGCCAGCAGTTACTCGGGGTCGGCTAGGGGGGATACGCAGTATTTT.